This TCR beta chain originates from a study of blood T cell repertoires in COVID-19. For the study at large: COVID-19 samples, acute and convalescent, were from the United States, Italy and Spain. The analysed material was cDNA or gDNA that came from T cells, B-cell-depleted T cells, or PBMCs.

The authors' processing: Amplified reference gene primers provided the basis for estimating nucleated cell counts. The table came from immunoSEQ multiplex PCR; TCRdb's copy has only in-frame clones and leaves some out. D and trimming come from the DNA, and the V and J calls and clone size come from that table. The table lists 130,000 to 150,000 clones, roughly 85% of them singletons. Sample: peripheral blood. The clonotype originates from a woman between 55 and 75 years old with COVID-19, enrolled during active disease.

This chain's CDR3 is CASSVRGGTDTQYF. CDR3 sequence (DNA): TGTGCCAGCAGCGTGCGGGGGGGCACAGATACGCAGTATTTT. The genes are TRBV11-2 and TRBJ2-3; 8 nucleotides line up with TRBD2. V was clipped by 5 bases and J by 1 base; unmatched bases: 2. CDR1 SGHAT and CDR2 FQNNGV come from the germline V gene. This CDR3 is built from 14 residues.